These 22 T cell receptor beta chains share one sample of origin, sequenced in a study of CD8 T cells in Susac syndrome (dated by TCRdb to between 2018 and 2021). Receptor amplification or capture employed the immunoSEQ multiplex PCR assay. RNA was extracted with the RNeasy kit and roughly 0.5 to 1 ug was reverse transcribed using random hexamers. The public reads were reprocessed in TCRdb via fastp at Q25 and MiXCR, keeping in-frame beta chains. Every CDR3 protein is listed once, alongside the most common genes and DNA of its rows. Counted in this sample were about 130,000 distinct CDR3 sequences; 90% to 95% of them appeared once. The ten biggest clones cover 0.095% to 0.15% of the sample. Sequences were obtained from CD4+ T cells from PBMCs. These receptors were collected from a human donor with multiple sclerosis.

The chain uses TRBV7-9 and TRBJ2-7; possibly TRBD1 or TRBD2 for D (5 bases each). CDR3 length equals 16 residues. Trimming stripped 4 bases from V and 3 bases from J, with 19 bases between. CDR1 is SEHNR, CDR2 FQNEAQ, per germline (reference sequence). The CDR3 DNA follows: TGTGCCAGCAGCTCCACCGAACCCGGGACCCTCTACGAGCAGTACTTC. Its translation: CASSSTEPGTLYEQYF.

The V call is TRBV20-1, the J call TRBJ1-1, with D perhaps TRBD1 (6 bases). The V and J ends lost 6 bases and 1 base respectively, with 9 bases between them. This CDR3 is 12 amino acids long. The germline V gene has CDR1 DFQATT and CDR2 SNEGSKA (reference sequence). This chain's CDR3 is CSAPDRNTEAFF. CDR3 DNA: TGCAGTGCCCCGGACAGGAACACTGAAGCTTTCTTT.

The V gene is TRBV7-9, the J gene TRBJ1-2; tentatively, D is TRBD1 (5 bases). V was trimmed by 6 bases and J by 4 bases, leaving 12 bases between them. Germline V gives CDR1 SEHNR, CDR2 FQNEAQ (reference sequence). The CDR3 is made up of 13 amino acids. CDR3 sequence reads: CASSTRVTYGYTF. The CDR3 bases are TGTGCCAGCAGTACCAGGGTTACCTATGGCTACACCTTC.

This clonotype was seen only a few times. This chain joins TRBV5-6 and TRBJ1-1; possible D gene TRBD1, 6 bases. V gave up 5 bases and J gave up 0 bases, with 14 bases separating them. Germline V gene lookup returns CDR1 SGHDT and CDR2 YYEEEE. CDR3 length: 15 amino acids. This CDR3 reads CASSSDQGLNTEAFF. The CDR3, as DNA: TGTGCCAGCAGTTCCGACCAGGGGCTGAACACTGAAGCTTTCTTT.

Concerning this clonotype itself: At one end, the junction sequence differs from germline, possibly due to a read error. This sequence joins TRBV6-5 and TRBJ2-7, with 8 bases identical to TRBD2. Per the germline V gene, CDR1 is MNHEY and CDR2 is SVGAGI. This CDR3 spans 13 amino acids. CDR3 region: CLVRGTSNHEQYF. In DNA form, the CDR3 reads TGCCTCGTTCGGGGGACTAGTAACCACGAGCAGTACTTC.

This chain uses TRBV6-5 with TRBJ2-3, with D tentatively TRBD1 (5 bases). V was pared by 0 bases and J by 3 bases, with 7 bases between. There are 14 residues in the CDR3. Germline assignment: CDR1 MNHEY and CDR2 SVGAGI. CDR3 in DNA: TGTGCCAGCAGTTACTCGGCAGGGACAGATACGCAGTATTTT. It specifies CASSYSAGTDTQYF.

This chain joins TRBV29-1 and TRBJ2-5; maybe TRBD2 (6 bases). The germline gives CDR1 SQVTM, CDR2 ANQGSEA. V was shortened by 4 bases and J by 1 base, with 16 bases between the two germline ends. The CDR3 is 15 residues long. CDR3: CSVGLGGTVQETQYF. The CDR3 DNA follows: TGCAGCGTTGGACTCGGCGGGACGGTCCAAGAGACCCAGTACTTC.

The CDR3 coding sequence is TGTGCCTGGAGTGTAGGGGGGTCCTTCTACAATGAGCAGTTCTTC. Amino acids: CAWSVGGSFYNEQFF. The rearrangement links TRBV30 to TRBJ2-1; D may be TRBD1 or TRBD2 (6 bases each). Trimming stripped 0 bases from V and 3 bases from J, with 12 bases between. Germline-derived CDR1 and CDR2 are GTSNPN and SVGIG (reference sequence). CDR3 length equals 15 residues.

Turning to this clonotype: One end of the junction does not line up with germline, which may come from a read error. This sequence joins TRBV7-7 and TRBJ2-1, with D possibly being TRBD1 (6 bases). The CDR3 contains 12 residues. Germline CDR1 reads SSHAT; CDR2 reads FNYEAQ (reference sequence). CDR3 sequence: CASSPQGNEQFF. In DNA, the CDR3 is TGTGCTAGCAGCCCACAGGGAAATGAGCAGTTCTTC. The variable domain in full, with the rest retrieved from reference TRBV7-7 and TRBJ2-1, is GAGVSQSPRYKVTKRGQDVTLRCDPISSHATLYWYQQALGQGPEFLTYFNYEAQPDKSGLPSDRFSAERPEGSISTLTIQRTEQRDSAMYRCASSPQGNEQFFGPGTRLTVL.

CDR3 in amino acids: CASSFRTANDEQFF. Written as DNA, the CDR3 is TGCGCCAGCAGCTTTCGGACCGCAAACGATGAGCAGTTCTTC. The chain recombines TRBV5-1 with TRBJ2-1; D is ambiguous. CDR1 SGHRS and CDR2 YFSETQ come from the germline V gene. This CDR3 has 14 amino acids. With 2 bases removed from V and 8 bases from J, the gap between germline ends came to 14 bases.

The V and J genes are TRBV29-1 and TRBJ2-7; the D is unclear. Germline CDR1 is SQVTM and CDR2 is ANQGSEA. Deletions cut 4 bases from V and 4 bases from J, with 11 bases between. The CDR3 has 12 residues. The CDR3 nucleotides are TGCAGCGTTGTTGAGCGTCAGTACGAGCAGTACTTC. This gives the protein CSVVERQYEQYF.

The rearrangement joins TRBV6-2 or TRBV6-3 to TRBJ1-5; 8 bases align to TRBD1. The germline gives CDR1 MNHEY, CDR2 SVGEGT. CDR3 size: 15 residues. With V trimmed by 5 bases and J by 6 bases, 9 bases remained unmatched. Here the CDR3 DNA reads TGTGCCAGCAGTGGCTGGACAGGGAGTGGTCAGCCCCAGCATTTT. It yields the protein CASSGWTGSGQPQHF.

This clonotype showed up just once. The rearrangement links TRBV6-5 to TRBJ1-2, with D hard to call. The CDR3 is 12 residues long. In germline, CDR1 is MNHEY, CDR2 SVGAGI. The V gene lost 5 bases and the J gene lost 5 bases, with 9 bases spanning the gap. The CDR3, as DNA: TGTGCCAGCAGTCACGGGTCTTATGGCTACACCTTC. Its protein is CASSHGSYGYTF.

The sample holds one count of this clonotype. V gene TRBV29-1 combines with J gene TRBJ2-7; D is perhaps TRBD1 (7 bases). The V gene lost 4 bases and the J gene lost 4 bases, with 14 bases spanning the gap. CDR1 SQVTM and CDR2 ANQGSEA come from the germline V gene. The CDR3 contains 13 residues. The CDR3 spells CSVVGAGQYEQYF. The DNA for the CDR3 is TGCAGCGTTGTGGGTGCGGGACAGTACGAGCAGTACTTC.

This sequence joins TRBV6-1 and TRBJ1-3; D unclear. This CDR3 is 16 amino acids long. Germline V gene lookup returns CDR1 MNHNS and CDR2 SASEGT. Between the trimmed V and J ends, which lost 6 bases and 2 bases, there was a span of 17 bases. The CDR3 DNA sequence: TGTGCCAGCAGACCGAATAGGAACAGAGCTGGAAACACCATATATTTT. Translating it yields CASRPNRNRAGNTIYF.

This clonotype was seen more than once but under ten times. V is TRBV4-1 and J is TRBJ2-5; 8 nucleotides line up with TRBD2. J lost 5 bases, V lost 1 base, and 3 bases had no gene match. The CDR3 has 14 amino acids. Germline V gives CDR1 MGHRA, CDR2 YSYEKL. CDR3 nucleotide sequence: TGCGCCAGCAGCCAAGTGGCGGGGGGTGAGACCCAGTACTTC. It encodes CASSQVAGGETQYF.

The rearrangement uses TRBV6-5 and TRBJ1-2; D is undetermined. CDR1 is MNHEY and CDR2 is SVGAGI in the germline V gene. The CDR3 spans 12 residues. Trimming shortened V by 5 bases and J by 1 base, and 5 bases separated the two germline ends. CDR3 nucleotide sequence: TGTGCCAGCAGTGCCTTTAACTATGGCTACACCTTC. Protein sequence: CASSAFNYGYTF.

The chain joins TRBV4-2 to TRBJ2-4; TRBD1 agrees at 11 bases. V shed 0 bases and J 7 bases; nucleotides not matched to a gene: 2. Germline V CDR1 and CDR2: LGHNA, YNFKEQ. The CDR3 covers 15 residues. CDR3 region: CASSQDGDRGNIQYF. The CDR3 region has the DNA TGTGCCAGCAGCCAAGATGGGGACAGGGGGAACATTCAGTACTTC.

V is TRBV29-1 and J is TRBJ2-7, with TRBD2 matching over 7 bases. CDR3 size: 14 residues. J was trimmed by 4 bases and V by 4 bases; bases with no gene match: 10. Per germline, CDR1 SQVTM and CDR2 ANQGSEA. The CDR3 DNA sequence: TGCAGCGTTGTTGGAATAGCGGGTGGGTACGAGCAGTACTTC. Its protein product is CSVVGIAGGYEQYF.

The chain uses TRBV4-1 and TRBJ2-5; 9 bases are shared with TRBD2. From germline, CDR1 is MGHRA and CDR2 YSYEKL. V was clipped by 3 bases and J by 5 bases; unmatched bases: 4. This CDR3 has 14 residues. CDR3 protein: CASSQGLAEETQYF. For the CDR3, the DNA is TGCGCCAGCAGCCAGGGACTAGCCGAGGAGACCCAGTACTTC.

This clonotype was detected once. This sequence joins TRBV25-1 and TRBJ1-3; TRBD1 might be the D (5 bases). Trimming cost V 5 bases and J 7 bases, with 15 bases left between them. Germline CDR1 reads MGHDK; CDR2 reads SYGVNS. The CDR3 contains 14 residues. For the CDR3, the DNA is TGTGCCAGCAGTTCCCCGGGGGTTAGGAACACCATATATTTT. Protein product: CASSSPGVRNTIYF.

This chain uses TRBV2 with TRBJ1-1; 7 nucleotides agree with TRBD1. From germline, CDR1 is SNHLY and CDR2 FYNNEI. The CDR3 has 14 residues. Trimming took 6 bases from V and 1 from J; bases not matched to a gene: 5. Here the CDR3 reads CASRNRGGNTEAFF. The CDR3 DNA reads as TGTGCCAGCAGGAACAGGGGAGGGAACACTGAAGCTTTCTTT.